Only a few counts were recorded for the clone carrying this T cell receptor (beta chain). The data belong to a study of cytomegalovirus exposure and HLA in healthy donors. The CDR3 loop spans 15 amino acids. Trimming removed 2 bases from V and 3 bases from J; junction bases left unmatched: 2. Germline V gene sequence: CDR1 SEHNR, CDR2 FQNEAQ (reference sequence). Researchers ran the PCR with 60 Vbeta and 13 Jbeta primers. Sequencing used immunoSEQ multiplex PCR; TCRdb keeps in-frame clones, though not all of them. Found here are roughly 54,000 clones, roughly 70% of them singletons; the top ten hold roughly 19%.

The TCR comes from a woman aged 55-70 years in good health and CMV-seropositive. The chain is built from TRBV7-9 and TRBJ2-5; TRBD2 aligns across 11 bases. Sequenced: PBMCs. Here the CDR3 reads CASSLISGGEETQYF. The DNA of the CDR3 is TGTGCCAGCAGCTTAATTAGCGGGGGGGAAGAGACCCAGTACTTC.